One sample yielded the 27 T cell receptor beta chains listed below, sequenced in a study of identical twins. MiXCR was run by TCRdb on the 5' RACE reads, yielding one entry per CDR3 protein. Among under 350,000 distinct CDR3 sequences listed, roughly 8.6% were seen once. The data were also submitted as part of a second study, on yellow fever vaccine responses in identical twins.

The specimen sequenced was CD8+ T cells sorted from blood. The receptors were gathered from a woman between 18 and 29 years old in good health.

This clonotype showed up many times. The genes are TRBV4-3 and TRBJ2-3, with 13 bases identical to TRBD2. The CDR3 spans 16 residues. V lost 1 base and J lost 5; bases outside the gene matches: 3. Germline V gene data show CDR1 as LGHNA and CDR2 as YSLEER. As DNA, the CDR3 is TGCGCCAGCAGCCAAGGCGGACTAGCGGGAGAAGATACGCAGTATTTT. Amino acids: CASSQGGLAGEDTQYF.

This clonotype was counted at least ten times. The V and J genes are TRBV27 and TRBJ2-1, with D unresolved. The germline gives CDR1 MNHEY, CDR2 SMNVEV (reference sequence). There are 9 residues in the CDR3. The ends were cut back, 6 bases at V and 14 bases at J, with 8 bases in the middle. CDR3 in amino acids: CASSREEFF. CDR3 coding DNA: TGTGCCAGCAGCCGAGAGGAGTTCTTC.

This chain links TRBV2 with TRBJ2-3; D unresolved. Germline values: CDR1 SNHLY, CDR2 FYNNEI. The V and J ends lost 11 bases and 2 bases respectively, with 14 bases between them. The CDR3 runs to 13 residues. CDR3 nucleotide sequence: TGTGCCTGGAAGCAGACCATCACAGATACGCAGTATTTT. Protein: CAWKQTITDTQYF.

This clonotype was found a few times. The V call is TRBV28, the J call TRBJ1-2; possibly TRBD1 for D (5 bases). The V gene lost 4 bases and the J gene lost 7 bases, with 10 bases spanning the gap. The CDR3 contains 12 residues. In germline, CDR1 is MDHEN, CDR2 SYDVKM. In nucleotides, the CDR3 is TGTGCCAGCAGTTGGGGGGTTGGTGGCTACACCTTC. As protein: CASSWGVGGYTF.

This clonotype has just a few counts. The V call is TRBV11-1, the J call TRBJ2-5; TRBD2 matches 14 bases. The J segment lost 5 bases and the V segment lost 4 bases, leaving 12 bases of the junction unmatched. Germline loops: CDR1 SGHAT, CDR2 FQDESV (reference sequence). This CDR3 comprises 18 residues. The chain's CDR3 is CASSSGPGLAGAGETQYF. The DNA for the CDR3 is TGTGCCAGCAGCTCAGGACCGGGACTAGCGGGGGCAGGGGAGACCCAGTACTTC. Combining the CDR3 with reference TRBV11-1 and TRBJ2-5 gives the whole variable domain EAEVAQSPRYKITEKSQAVAFWCDPISGHATLYWYRQILGQGPELLVQFQDESVVDDSQLPKDRFSAERLKGVDSTLKIQPAELGDSAMYLCASSSGPGLAGAGETQYFGPGTRLLVL.

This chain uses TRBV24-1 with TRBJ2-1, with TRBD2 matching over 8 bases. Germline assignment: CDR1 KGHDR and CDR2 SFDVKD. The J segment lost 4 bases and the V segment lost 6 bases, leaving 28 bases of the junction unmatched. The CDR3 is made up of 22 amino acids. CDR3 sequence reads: CATSYSGTGWSSGSSPYNEQFF. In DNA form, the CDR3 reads TGTGCCACCAGTTATTCCGGGACCGGGTGGAGCAGCGGGAGTTCGCCTTACAATGAGCAGTTCTTC.

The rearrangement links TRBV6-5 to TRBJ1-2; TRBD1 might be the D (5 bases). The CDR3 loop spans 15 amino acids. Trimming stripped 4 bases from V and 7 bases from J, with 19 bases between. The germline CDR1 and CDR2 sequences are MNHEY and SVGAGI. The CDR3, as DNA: TGTGCCAGCAGTTTGCAAACAGGCGGGGTCAGTGGCTACACCTTC. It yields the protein CASSLQTGGVSGYTF.

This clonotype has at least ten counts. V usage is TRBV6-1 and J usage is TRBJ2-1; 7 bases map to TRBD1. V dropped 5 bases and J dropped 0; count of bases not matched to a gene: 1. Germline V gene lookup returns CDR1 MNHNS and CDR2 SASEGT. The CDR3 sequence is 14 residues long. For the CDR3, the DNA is TGTGCCAGCAGTCCAGGGGGCTCCTACAATGAGCAGTTCTTC. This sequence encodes CASSPGGSYNEQFF.

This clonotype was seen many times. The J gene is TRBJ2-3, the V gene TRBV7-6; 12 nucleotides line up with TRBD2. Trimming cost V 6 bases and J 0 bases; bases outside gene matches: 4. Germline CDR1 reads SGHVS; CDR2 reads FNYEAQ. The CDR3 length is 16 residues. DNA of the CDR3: TGTGCCAGCAGACCTGGGACTAGCGGGAGCACAGATACGCAGTATTTT. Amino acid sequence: CASRPGTSGSTDTQYF.

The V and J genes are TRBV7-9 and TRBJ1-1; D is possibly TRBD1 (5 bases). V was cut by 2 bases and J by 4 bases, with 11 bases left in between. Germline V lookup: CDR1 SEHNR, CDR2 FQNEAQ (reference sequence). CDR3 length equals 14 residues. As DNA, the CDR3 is TGTGCCAGCAGCTTATCGGGGGTGACCACTGAAGCTTTCTTT. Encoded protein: CASSLSGVTTEAFF.

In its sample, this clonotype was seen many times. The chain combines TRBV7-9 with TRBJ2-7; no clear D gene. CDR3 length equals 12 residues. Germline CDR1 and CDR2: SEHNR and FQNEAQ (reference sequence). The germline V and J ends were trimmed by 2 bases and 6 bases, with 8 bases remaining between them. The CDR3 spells CASSLLRVEQYF. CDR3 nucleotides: TGTGCCAGCAGCTTATTGAGAGTCGAGCAGTACTTC.

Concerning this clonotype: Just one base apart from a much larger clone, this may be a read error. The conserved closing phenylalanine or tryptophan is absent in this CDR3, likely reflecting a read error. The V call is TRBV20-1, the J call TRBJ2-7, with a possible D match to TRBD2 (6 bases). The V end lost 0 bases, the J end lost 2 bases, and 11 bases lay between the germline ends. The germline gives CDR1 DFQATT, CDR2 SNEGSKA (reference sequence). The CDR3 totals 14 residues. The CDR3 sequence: CSARDGGETYEQYI. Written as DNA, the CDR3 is TGCAGTGCTAGAGATGGCGGGGAGACCTACGAGCAGTACATC.

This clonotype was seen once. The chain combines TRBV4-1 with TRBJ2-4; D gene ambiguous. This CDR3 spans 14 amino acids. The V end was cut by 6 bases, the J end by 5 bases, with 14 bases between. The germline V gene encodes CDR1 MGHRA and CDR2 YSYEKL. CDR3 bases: TGCGCCAGCAGTCAGATAGGCGCCCAAAACATTCAGTACTTC. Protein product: CASSQIGAQNIQYF.

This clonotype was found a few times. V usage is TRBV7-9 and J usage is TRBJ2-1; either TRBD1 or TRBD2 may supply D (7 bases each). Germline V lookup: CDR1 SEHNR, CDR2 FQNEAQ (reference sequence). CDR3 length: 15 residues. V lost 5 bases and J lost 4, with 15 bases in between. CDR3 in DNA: TGTGCCAGCAGCCCCAGGGGGAGGGGGTACAATGAGCAGTTCTTC. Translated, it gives CASSPRGRGYNEQFF.

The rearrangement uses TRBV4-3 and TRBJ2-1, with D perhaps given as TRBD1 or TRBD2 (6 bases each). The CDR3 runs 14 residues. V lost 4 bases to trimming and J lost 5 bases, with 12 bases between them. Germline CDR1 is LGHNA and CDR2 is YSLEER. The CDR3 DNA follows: TGCGCCAGCAGCCGGGGGGCAGGGGACAATGAGCAGTTCTTC. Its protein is CASSRGAGDNEQFF.

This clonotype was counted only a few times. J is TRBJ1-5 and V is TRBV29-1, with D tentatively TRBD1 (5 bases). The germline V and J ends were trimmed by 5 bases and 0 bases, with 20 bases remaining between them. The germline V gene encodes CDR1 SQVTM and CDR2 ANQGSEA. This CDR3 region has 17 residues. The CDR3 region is CSVLGGDSEHSNQPQHF. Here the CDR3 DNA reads TGCAGCGTTTTGGGTGGAGACAGCGAACATAGCAATCAGCCCCAGCATTTT.

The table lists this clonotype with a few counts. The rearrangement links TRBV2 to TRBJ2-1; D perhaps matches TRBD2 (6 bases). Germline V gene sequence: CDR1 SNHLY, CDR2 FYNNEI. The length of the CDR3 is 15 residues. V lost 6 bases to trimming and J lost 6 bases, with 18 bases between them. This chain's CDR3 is CASRAGPGASNEQFF. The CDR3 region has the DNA TGTGCCAGCAGAGCGGGCCCAGGAGCGAGCAATGAGCAGTTCTTC.

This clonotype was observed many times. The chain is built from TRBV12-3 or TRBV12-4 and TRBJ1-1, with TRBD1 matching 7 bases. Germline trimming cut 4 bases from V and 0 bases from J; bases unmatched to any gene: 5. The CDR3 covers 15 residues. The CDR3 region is CASSSPTGLNTEAFF. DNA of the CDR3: TGTGCCAGCAGTTCCCCGACAGGGTTGAACACTGAAGCTTTCTTT.

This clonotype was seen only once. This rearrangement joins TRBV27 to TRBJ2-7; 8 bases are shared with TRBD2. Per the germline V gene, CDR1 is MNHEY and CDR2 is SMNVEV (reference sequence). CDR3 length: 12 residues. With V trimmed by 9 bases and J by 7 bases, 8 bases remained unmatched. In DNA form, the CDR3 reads TGTGCCAGGAGTAACAGCGGGAGTGAGCAGTACTTC. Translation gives CARSNSGSEQYF.

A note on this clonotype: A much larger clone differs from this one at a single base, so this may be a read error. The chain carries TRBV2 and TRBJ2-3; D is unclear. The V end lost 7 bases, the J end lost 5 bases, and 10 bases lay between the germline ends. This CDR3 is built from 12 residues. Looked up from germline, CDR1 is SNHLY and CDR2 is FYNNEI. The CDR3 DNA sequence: TGTGCCAGCACCGCAGGTGGAGATACGCAGTATTTT. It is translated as CASTAGGDTQYF.

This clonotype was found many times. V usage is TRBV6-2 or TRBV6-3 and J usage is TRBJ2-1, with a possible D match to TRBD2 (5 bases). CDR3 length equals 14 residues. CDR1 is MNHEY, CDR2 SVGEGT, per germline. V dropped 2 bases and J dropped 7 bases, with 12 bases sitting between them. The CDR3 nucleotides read TGTGCCAGCAGTTACAGGCCCGGGGTTAATGAGCAGTTCTTC. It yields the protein CASSYRPGVNEQFF.

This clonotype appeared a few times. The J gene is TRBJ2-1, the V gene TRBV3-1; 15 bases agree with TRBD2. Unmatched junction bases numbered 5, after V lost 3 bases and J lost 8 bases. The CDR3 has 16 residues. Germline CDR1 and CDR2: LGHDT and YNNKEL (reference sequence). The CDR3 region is CASSHGLAGGGDEQFF. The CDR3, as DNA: TGTGCCAGCAGCCACGGACTAGCGGGAGGGGGGGATGAGCAGTTCTTC.

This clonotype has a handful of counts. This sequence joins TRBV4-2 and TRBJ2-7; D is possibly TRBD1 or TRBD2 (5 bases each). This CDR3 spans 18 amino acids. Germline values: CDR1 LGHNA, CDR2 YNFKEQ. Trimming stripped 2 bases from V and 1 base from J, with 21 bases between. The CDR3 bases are TGTGCCAGCAGCCAAAATCCAGTGGGGGAGCGCATGTCCTACGAGCAGTACTTC. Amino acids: CASSQNPVGERMSYEQYF.

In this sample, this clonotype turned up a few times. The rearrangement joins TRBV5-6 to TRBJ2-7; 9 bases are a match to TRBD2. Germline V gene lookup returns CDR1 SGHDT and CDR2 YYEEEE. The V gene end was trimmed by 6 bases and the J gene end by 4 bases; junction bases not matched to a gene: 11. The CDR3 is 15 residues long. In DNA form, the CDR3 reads TGTGCCAGCACCCCGCCTAGCGGGGCCCCTTACGAGCAGTACTTC. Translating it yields CASTPPSGAPYEQYF.

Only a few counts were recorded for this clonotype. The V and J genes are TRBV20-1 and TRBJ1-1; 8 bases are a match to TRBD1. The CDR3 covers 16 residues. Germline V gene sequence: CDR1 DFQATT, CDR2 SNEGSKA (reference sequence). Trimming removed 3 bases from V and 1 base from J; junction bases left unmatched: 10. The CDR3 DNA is TGCAGTGCTAGTCGAAGCAGGGGGCCAGAGAACACTGAAGCTTTCTTT. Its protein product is CSASRSRGPENTEAFF.

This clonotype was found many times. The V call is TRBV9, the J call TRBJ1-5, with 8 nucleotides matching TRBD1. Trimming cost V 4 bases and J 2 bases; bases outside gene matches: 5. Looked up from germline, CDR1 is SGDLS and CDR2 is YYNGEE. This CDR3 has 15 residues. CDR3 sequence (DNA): TGTGCCAGCAGCAAGGACAGGGCGGGCAATCAGCCCCAGCATTTT. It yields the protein CASSKDRAGNQPQHF.

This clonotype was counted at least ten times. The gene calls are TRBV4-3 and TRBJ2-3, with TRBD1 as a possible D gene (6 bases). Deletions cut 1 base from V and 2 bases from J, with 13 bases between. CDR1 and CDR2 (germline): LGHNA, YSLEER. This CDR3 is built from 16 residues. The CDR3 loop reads CASSQGAGVFTDTQYF. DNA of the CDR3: TGCGCCAGCAGCCAAGGGGCAGGGGTATTCACAGATACGCAGTATTTT.